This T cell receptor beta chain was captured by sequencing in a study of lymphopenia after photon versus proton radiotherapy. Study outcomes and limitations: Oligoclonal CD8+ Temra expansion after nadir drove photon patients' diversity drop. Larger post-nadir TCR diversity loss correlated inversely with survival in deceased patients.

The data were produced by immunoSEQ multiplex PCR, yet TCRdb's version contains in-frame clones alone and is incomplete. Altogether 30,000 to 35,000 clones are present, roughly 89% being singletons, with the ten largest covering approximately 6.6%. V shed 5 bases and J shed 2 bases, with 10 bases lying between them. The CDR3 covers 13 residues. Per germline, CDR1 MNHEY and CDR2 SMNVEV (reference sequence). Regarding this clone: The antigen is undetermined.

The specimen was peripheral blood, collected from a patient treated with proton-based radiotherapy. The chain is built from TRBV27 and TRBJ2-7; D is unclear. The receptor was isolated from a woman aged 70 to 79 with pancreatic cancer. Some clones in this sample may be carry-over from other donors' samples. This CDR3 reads CASSLTATYEQYF. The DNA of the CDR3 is TGTGCCAGCAGTCTTACAGCTACCTACGAGCAGTACTTC.